A single sample gave rise to the 27 T cell receptor beta chains below, sequenced in a study of control samples from healthy donors and cancer patients. Sequencing used immunoSEQ multiplex PCR; TCRdb keeps in-frame clones, though not all of them. The sample shows tens of thousands of clones, around 93% of them seen only once. The sequenced sample was PBMCs. These receptor sequences come from a man aged 30 to 39 with colorectal cancer.

The chain couples TRBV20-1 to TRBJ1-5; D gene ambiguous. Deletions cut 3 bases from V and 3 bases from J, with 9 bases between. The CDR3 is 13 residues long. The germline V gene has CDR1 DFQATT and CDR2 SNEGSKA (reference sequence). The DNA of the CDR3 is TGCAGTGCTAGTACAGTTATCAATCAGCCCCAGCATTTT. It yields the protein CSASTVINQPQHF.

This sequence joins TRBV12-3 or TRBV12-4 and TRBJ1-2; D gene unclear. V was clipped by 3 bases and J by 3 bases, with 8 bases between them. CDR3 length: 13 amino acids. CDR3 bases: TGTGCCAGCAGTTTGAGTAGGGACTATGGCTACACCTTC. Translated: CASSLSRDYGYTF.

The genes are TRBV30 and TRBJ1-2, with TRBD1 matching 8 bases. This CDR3 is built from 13 residues. Germline trimming cut 3 bases from V and 7 bases from J; bases unmatched to any gene: 7. Per germline, CDR1 GTSNPN and CDR2 SVGIG (reference sequence). The CDR3 reads CAWSGQGKGGYTF. The CDR3 DNA sequence: TGTGCCTGGAGCGGACAGGGAAAGGGTGGCTACACCTTC.

This chain joins TRBV5-1 and TRBJ1-2, with unresolved D. This CDR3 contains 14 residues. Trimming left V 3 bases short and J 3 bases short, with 12 bases between. Germline CDR1 SGHRS, CDR2 YFSETQ. The CDR3 sequence is CASSSTSGYYGYTF. CDR3 DNA sequence: TGCGCCAGCAGCTCGACGTCGGGTTACTATGGCTACACCTTC. Using reference TRBV5-1 and TRBJ1-2 for the parts outside the CDR3, the full variable domain is KAGVTQTPRYLIKTRGQQVTLSCSPISGHRSVSWYQQTPGQGLQFLFEYFSETQRNKGNFPGRFSGRQFSNSRSEMNVSTLELGDSALYLCASSSTSGYYGYTFGSGTRLTVV.

This clone was seen once. The chain recombines TRBV5-1 with TRBJ1-1; TRBD1 is a possible D gene (5 bases). The CDR3 runs 13 residues. Trimming took 0 bases from V and 7 from J, leaving 10 bases between them. Germline V gives CDR1 SGHRS, CDR2 YFSETQ. CDR3 region: CASSLGDPGEAFF. CDR3 nucleotide sequence: TGCGCCAGCAGCTTGGGGGACCCGGGTGAAGCTTTCTTT. Complete variable domain (other parts from reference TRBV5-1 and TRBJ1-1): KAGVTQTPRYLIKTRGQQVTLSCSPISGHRSVSWYQQTPGQGLQFLFEYFSETQRNKGNFPGRFSGRQFSNSRSEMNVSTLELGDSALYLCASSLGDPGEAFFGQGTRLTVV.

The V gene is TRBV19, the J gene TRBJ2-1; no clear D gene. This CDR3 contains 11 residues. Germline lookup yields CDR1 LNHDA and CDR2 SQIVND (reference sequence). V was pared by 2 bases and J by 8 bases, with 4 bases between. Here the CDR3 reads CASSIQDEQFF. The CDR3 bases are TGTGCCAGTAGTATACAAGATGAGCAGTTCTTC. The variable domain in full, completed from reference TRBV19 and TRBJ2-1, reads DGGITQSPKYLFRKEGQNVTLSCEQNLNHDAMYWYRQDPGQGLRLIYYSQIVNDFQKGDIAEGYSVSREKKESFPLTVTSAQKNPTAFYLCASSIQDEQFFGPGTRLTVL.

The rearrangement uses TRBV4-3 and TRBJ2-7, with 7 bases aligning to TRBD1. The CDR3 is made up of 20 amino acids. Germline values: CDR1 LGHNA, CDR2 YSLEER. J gave up 4 bases and V 0 bases, and 21 bases lay outside the gene matches. In DNA, the CDR3 is TGCGCCAGCAGCCAAGATGGGAAGAGGACAGGCTTGGTTGGAAGATACGAGCAGTACTTC. Its protein product is CASSQDGKRTGLVGRYEQYF.

The chain combines TRBV10-3 with TRBJ1-2; 11 bases align to TRBD1. Trimming at V came to 7 bases and at J to 4 bases, leaving 8 bases not matched to a gene. This CDR3 contains 15 residues. CDR1 and CDR2 (germline): ENHRY, SYGVKD. The CDR3 sequence is CAITGTGGPSYGYTF. CDR3 DNA sequence: TGTGCCATCACCGGGACAGGGGGTCCGAGCTATGGCTACACCTTC.

The chain employs TRBV27 and TRBJ1-5; a possible D gene is TRBD1 (6 bases). Looked up from germline, CDR1 is MNHEY and CDR2 is SMNVEV (reference sequence). V gave up 7 bases and J gave up 7 bases, with 17 bases separating them. This CDR3 has 14 residues. CDR3 nucleotides: TGTGCCAGCACCTACGGGGGCGATCGGCAGCCCCAGCATTTT. Translation: CASTYGGDRQPQHF.

V usage is TRBV27 and J usage is TRBJ2-6, with TRBD1 matching over 9 bases. The germline V gene has CDR1 MNHEY and CDR2 SMNVEV (reference sequence). The CDR3 runs to 17 residues. J gave up 4 bases and V 7 bases, and 11 bases lay outside the gene matches. The CDR3 spells CASTRTGAEAGANVLTF. The CDR3 DNA is TGTGCCAGCACGCGGACAGGGGCGGAGGCCGGGGCCAACGTCCTGACTTTC.

The chain links TRBV6-5 to TRBJ2-7, with D perhaps TRBD1 (6 bases). Germline-derived CDR1 and CDR2 are MNHEY and SVGAGI. The CDR3 covers 13 residues. The germline V and J ends were trimmed by 8 bases and 5 bases, with 16 bases remaining between them. The CDR3 loop reads CASSRGNSDEQYF. CDR3 sequence (DNA): TGTGCCAGCTCAAGGGGGAATTCAGACGAGCAGTACTTC.

The chain combines TRBV9 with TRBJ2-3, with TRBD2 matching over 8 bases. Germline V CDR1 and CDR2: SGDLS, YYNGEE. V was clipped by 0 bases and J by 5 bases; unmatched bases: 5. The CDR3 covers 15 residues. In DNA form, the CDR3 reads TGTGCCAGCAGCGTAGCGGGGGGGCTTGAAGATACGCAGTATTTT. Protein sequence: CASSVAGGLEDTQYF.

The J gene is TRBJ1-2, the V gene TRBV12-3 or TRBV12-4; a weak D match, TRBD1 (5 bases). V dropped 3 bases and J dropped 7 bases, with 12 bases sitting between them. The CDR3 runs 13 residues. Here the CDR3 reads CASSFKGSCGYTF. The CDR3 nucleotides read TGTGCCAGCAGTTTTAAGGGGAGCTGTGGCTACACCTTC.

V and J are TRBV5-5 and TRBJ2-7; 9 nucleotides match TRBD1. The CDR3 is 15 residues long. After removal of 0 bases from V and 3 bases from J, the junction contained 4 bases not matched to a gene. Germline loops: CDR1 SGHKS, CDR2 YYEKEE (reference sequence). CDR3 sequence (DNA): TGTGCCAGCAGCTTGGCGGTGACAGGGGGCTACGAGCAGTACGTC. This codes for CASSLAVTGGYEQYV.

This chain uses TRBV27 with TRBJ1-4; 7 nucleotides match TRBD1. The CDR3 is 17 residues long. J was trimmed by 6 bases and V by 4 bases; bases with no gene match: 14. Germline loops: CDR1 MNHEY, CDR2 SMNVEV (reference sequence). CDR3 sequence reads: CASSYYGRTGLYEKLFF. CDR3 DNA sequence: TGTGCCAGCAGTTATTATGGCCGGACAGGTCTTTATGAAAAACTGTTTTTT.

In this sample, this clone turned up a few times. The genes are TRBV19 and TRBJ1-1; 8 bases map to TRBD1. With 5 bases clipped from V and 4 bases from J, the junction kept 9 bases outside the gene matches. CDR1 LNHDA and CDR2 SQIVND come from the germline V gene (reference sequence). This CDR3 comprises 15 residues. Written as DNA, the CDR3 is TGTGCCAGTAGTGGTGACAGGGGCGGAGGCACTGAAGCTTTCTTT. The encoded protein is CASSGDRGGGTEAFF.

This clone appeared once. At the DNA level, this CDR3 is encoded by other sequences in the same sample as well. The chain combines TRBV5-1 with TRBJ1-1; D is ambiguous. Trimming removed 0 bases from V and 3 bases from J, with 12 bases in between. Germline V gene data show CDR1 as SGHRS and CDR2 as YFSETQ. The CDR3 is 15 residues long. CDR3 region: CASSLGVGGDTEAFF. CDR3 sequence (DNA): TGCGCCAGCAGCTTGGGGGTGGGCGGCGACACTGAAGCTTTCTTT.

V and J are TRBV7-2 and TRBJ1-1, with D unresolved. Trimming pared 5 bases from V and 0 bases from J, leaving 16 bases between. Germline lookup yields CDR1 SGHTA and CDR2 FQGNSA. The CDR3 extends over 16 amino acids. Here the CDR3 DNA reads TGTGCCAGCAGCCGTACACCTAGCGCCATGAACACTGAAGCTTTCTTT. It encodes CASSRTPSAMNTEAFF.

V and J are TRBV10-1 and TRBJ2-1; 7 bases match TRBD2. Germline V gives CDR1 WNHNN, CDR2 SYGVQD (reference sequence). V lost 4 bases to trimming and J lost 4 bases; unmatched junction nucleotides: 4. This CDR3 is 14 amino acids long. CDR3 DNA sequence: TGCGCCAGCAGTGGCTCGGGGGGTTACAATGAGCAGTTCTTC. As protein: CASSGSGGYNEQFF.

The chain links TRBV6-2 or TRBV6-3 to TRBJ2-3, with D unclear. Trimming took 2 bases from V and 4 from J, leaving 16 bases between them. Germline assignment: CDR1 MNHEY and CDR2 SVGEGT. CDR3 length: 16 residues. The CDR3 loop is CASSYVVQAGADTQYF. The DNA of the CDR3 is TGTGCCAGCAGTTACGTTGTGCAGGCCGGTGCAGATACGCAGTATTTT.

The V call is TRBV9, the J call TRBJ1-3; unclear D gene. Trimming shortened V by 4 bases and J by 4 bases, and 12 bases separated the two germline ends. Germline-derived CDR1 and CDR2 are SGDLS and YYNGEE. The CDR3 spans 14 residues. This chain's CDR3 is CASSPFSRGNTIYF. CDR3 coding DNA: TGTGCCAGCAGCCCCTTCTCCAGGGGAAACACCATATATTTT.

The chain recombines TRBV6-2 or TRBV6-3 with TRBJ2-1; 10 bases are a match to TRBD2. This CDR3 contains 20 residues. The junction had 17 bases not matched to a gene; V was cut back by 1 base and J by 5 bases. Germline V gene lookup returns CDR1 MNHEY and CDR2 SVGEGT. CDR3 protein: CASSYYPSLSGGALNNEQFF. The CDR3 DNA reads TGTGCCAGCAGTTACTACCCCTCCCTCAGCGGGGGGGCCCTTAACAATGAGCAGTTCTTC.

The J gene is TRBJ1-2, the V gene TRBV3-1 (or the pseudogene TRBV3-2); 8 nucleotides agree with TRBD1. The CDR3 extends over 16 amino acids. V shed 4 bases, J shed 5 bases, and the junction held 12 bases outside the gene matches. The V gene's germline CDR1 is LGHDT and CDR2 YNNKEL (reference sequence). The chain's CDR3 is CASSRLLATGEYGYTF. In DNA form, the CDR3 reads TGTGCCAGCAGCCGACTCCTTGCGACAGGGGAGTATGGCTACACCTTC.

The gene calls are TRBV11-2 and TRBJ2-7; D tentatively fits TRBD1 or TRBD2 (5 bases each). Deletions cut 5 bases from V and 5 bases from J, with 16 bases between. The CDR3 totals 14 residues. Germline CDR1 is SGHAT and CDR2 is FQNNGV. The CDR3 nucleotides read TGTGCCAGCAGCAACCCGGGGCGCCGCGACGAGCAGTACGTC. Its translation: CASSNPGRRDEQYV.

CDR3 residues: CAWSVTGLGGQYF. DNA of the CDR3: TGTGCCTGGAGTGTTACGGGCTTGGGTGGGCAGTACTTC. The chain joins TRBV30 to TRBJ2-7; D uncertain. Germline CDR1 is GTSNPN and CDR2 is SVGIG (reference sequence). The CDR3 has 13 amino acids. V lost 0 bases and J 9 bases, leaving 15 bases between the germline ends. Based on the CDR3 plus reference TRBV30 and TRBJ2-7, the full variable domain is SQTIHQWPATLVQPVGSPLSLECTVEGTSNPNLYWYRQAAGRGLQLLFYSVGIGQISSEVPQNLSASRPQDRQFILSSKKLLLSDSGFYLCAWSVTGLGGQYFGPGTRLTVT.

CDR3 protein: CASQPGQGNEKLFF. The CDR3, as DNA: TGTGCCAGCCAACCGGGACAGGGAAATGAAAAACTGTTTTTT. The chain couples TRBV2 to TRBJ1-4; 9 positions match TRBD1. CDR1 and CDR2 (germline): SNHLY, FYNNEI. The CDR3 has 14 amino acids. The ends lost 8 bases at V and 5 bases at J; junction bases unmatched: 6.

This rearrangement joins TRBV4-3 to TRBJ1-2; D gene ambiguous. V was clipped by 0 bases and J by 3 bases, with 14 bases between them. This CDR3 is 16 amino acids long. Germline lookup yields CDR1 LGHNA and CDR2 YSLEER. The CDR3 loop is CASSQDNLREYYGYTF. The DNA for the CDR3 is TGCGCCAGCAGCCAAGATAACCTAAGGGAATACTATGGCTACACCTTC.